Following are 22 T cell receptor beta chains from one sample sequenced in a study of PD-L1 blockade in urothelial cancer. Libraries were prepared by immunoSEQ multiplex PCR; TCRdb keeps only in-frame clonotypes and omits some of them. The sample consists of tens of thousands of clones, around 80% of them appearing once. Sequencing used PBMCs, obtained around atezolizumab (anti-PD-L1) treatment. The receptors here all came from a man between 65 and 85 years old with urothelial cancer.

This clone was counted a few times. The J gene is TRBJ2-2, the V gene TRBV7-3, with 8 bases that match TRBD1. CDR1 is SGHTA and CDR2 is FQGTGA in the germline V gene. This CDR3 has 14 residues. The V and J ends lost 8 bases and 7 bases, in that order; junction bases with no gene match: 9. CDR3 amino acids: CASDQGAHGGELFF. DNA for the CDR3: TGTGCCAGCGATCAGGGGGCGCATGGCGGGGAGCTGTTTTTT.

The chain has TRBV29-1 and TRBJ2-7, with 8 bases lining up with TRBD2. The CDR3 is made up of 13 amino acids. Germline trimming cut 6 bases from V and 6 bases from J; bases unmatched to any gene: 10. Germline CDR1 and CDR2: SQVTM and ANQGSEA. CDR3 DNA sequence: TGCAGCGTGACGGGGGGGCCGAGGGGCGAGCAGTACTTC. This encodes CSVTGGPRGEQYF.

The rearrangement links TRBV7-2 to TRBJ1-2, with 10 bases aligning to TRBD1. The CDR3 totals 15 residues. The germline gives CDR1 SGHTA, CDR2 FQGNSA. Trimming at V came to 5 bases and at J to 7 bases, leaving 10 bases not matched to a gene. The DNA for the CDR3 is TGTGCCAGCAGCACTAGACAGGGGGCATACGGTGGCTACACCTTC. Its translation: CASSTRQGAYGGYTF.

The chain is built from TRBV19 and TRBJ2-7; TRBD2 is a possible D gene (5 bases). Germline CDR1 is LNHDA and CDR2 is SQIVND (reference sequence). The CDR3 is made up of 12 amino acids. Trimming stripped 6 bases from V and 4 bases from J, with 10 bases between. The CDR3 protein is CASRDGNYEQYF. The CDR3 nucleotides are TGTGCCAGTAGAGACGGGAATTACGAGCAGTACTTC.

Comment on this clone: Germline and junction disagree at one end, which may indicate a read error. This rearrangement joins TRBV4-2 to TRBJ2-4, with D maybe TRBD1 (7 bases). There are 15 residues in the CDR3. From germline, CDR1 is LGHNA and CDR2 YNFKEQ. Written as DNA, the CDR3 is TGTGCCAGCAGCCAAGACAGGGGGGCCAAAAACGTTCAGTACTTC. Protein product: CASSQDRGAKNVQYF.

This chain uses TRBV5-6 with TRBJ2-1; D unclear. The CDR3 extends over 15 amino acids. The V gene's germline CDR1 is SGHDT and CDR2 YYEEEE. V was cut by 0 bases and J by 0 bases, with 7 bases left in between. CDR3 in amino acids: CASSLGASSYNEQFF. In DNA form, the CDR3 reads TGTGCCAGCAGCTTGGGCGCGAGCTCCTACAATGAGCAGTTCTTC.

This clone showed up just a few times. This chain connects TRBV4-1 to TRBJ2-1; TRBD2 matches 9 bases. Germline CDR1 MGHRA, CDR2 YSYEKL. V was pared by 1 base and J by 3 bases, with 7 bases of the junction left unmatched. The CDR3 is 17 amino acids. CDR3 residues: CASSQVALAGNYNEQFF. In DNA, the CDR3 is TGCGCCAGCAGCCAAGTAGCTCTAGCGGGAAACTACAATGAGCAGTTCTTC.

This sequence joins TRBV6-1 and TRBJ1-1; the D is unclear. Germline CDR1 MNHNS, CDR2 SASEGT. Trimming stripped 1 base from V and 7 bases from J, with 7 bases between. The CDR3 has 12 residues. The CDR3 DNA reads TGTGCCAGCAGTGAAGGAGGCGGTGAAGCTTTCTTT. Protein sequence: CASSEGGGEAFF.

The chain combines TRBV28 with TRBJ1-5; no definite D call. Trimming stripped 7 bases from V and 9 bases from J, with 13 bases between. The CDR3 consists of 12 residues. The germline gives CDR1 MDHEN, CDR2 SYDVKM. The CDR3 DNA reads TGTGCCAGCACCTCCGCCCGGGGGCCCCAGCATTTT. This gives the protein CASTSARGPQHF.

This clone occurred once. The CDR3 DNA sequence: TGCGCCAGCAGGCGGGCCCTAGCGGGAGATGAGCAGTTCTTC. It encodes CASRRALAGDEQFF. The chain links TRBV5-1 to TRBJ2-1, with TRBD2 identical over 10 bases. CDR3 length equals 14 residues. The germline V gene encodes CDR1 SGHRS and CDR2 YFSETQ. V lost 5 bases and J lost 8; bases outside the gene matches: 7.

The chain is built from TRBV5-6 and TRBJ1-2; TRBD1 aligns across 9 bases. Per the germline V gene, CDR1 is SGHDT and CDR2 is YYEEEE. V was pared by 4 bases and J by 5 bases, with 3 bases of the junction left unmatched. This CDR3 is built from 13 residues. The CDR3 nucleotides are TGTGCCAGCAGCCCCGACAGGGGGTATGGCTACACCTTC. Translating gives CASSPDRGYGYTF.

The V gene is TRBV7-4, the J gene TRBJ1-1; D is possibly TRBD1 (6 bases). Germline lookup yields CDR1 SGHVT and CDR2 SQSDAQ. Trimming removed 1 base at V and 4 bases at J, with 25 bases between. The CDR3 loop spans 19 amino acids. CDR3 loop: CASSLGRTAHRTGRTEAFF. CDR3 nucleotide sequence: TGTGCCAGCAGCTTAGGTCGGACAGCCCACCGAACGGGGCGCACTGAAGCTTTCTTT. Variable domain in full (rest from reference TRBV7-4 and TRBJ1-1): GAGVSQSPRYKVAKRGRDVALRCDSISGHVTLYWYRQTLGQGSEVLTYSQSDAQRDKSGRPSGRFSAERPERSVSTLKIQRTEQGDSAVYLCASSLGRTAHRTGRTEAFFGQGTRLTVV.

This chain joins TRBV4-3 and TRBJ2-2; 9 nucleotides align to TRBD1. This CDR3 is 13 amino acids long. The germline V gene encodes CDR1 LGHNA and CDR2 YSLEER. The J segment lost 14 bases and the V segment lost 4 bases, leaving 8 bases of the junction unmatched. The CDR3 region has the DNA TGCGCCAGCAGCCGAGAACCGGGACAGGGACTGTTTTTT. Amino acid sequence: CASSREPGQGLFF.

The J gene is TRBJ1-1, the V gene TRBV6-5, with D perhaps matching TRBD1 (6 bases). V was shortened by 6 bases and J by 5 bases, with 19 bases between the two germline ends. CDR3 length: 15 amino acids. The germline gives CDR1 MNHEY, CDR2 SVGAGI. CDR3 residues: CASRPTGLGGTEAFF. In DNA, the CDR3 is TGTGCCAGCAGGCCAACAGGGCTCGGGGGGACTGAAGCTTTCTTT.

The count of this clone is one. The V call is TRBV7-2, the J call TRBJ2-1; tentatively, D is TRBD2 (5 bases). CDR3 size: 11 residues. From germline, CDR1 is SGHTA and CDR2 FQGNSA. Deletions cut 5 bases from V and 6 bases from J, with 5 bases between. The DNA for the CDR3 is TGTGCCAGCAGCCGGGGCAATGAGCAGTTCTTC. It specifies CASSRGNEQFF. The complete variable domain, with remaining parts taken from reference TRBV7-2 and TRBJ2-1, reads GAGVSQSPSNKVTEKGKDVELRCDPISGHTALYWYRQSLGQGLEFLIYFQGNSAPDKSGLPSDRFSAERTGGSVSTLTIQRTQQEDSAVYLCASSRGNEQFFGPGTRLTVL.

The V call is TRBV30, the J call TRBJ2-2; D is unclear. V gave up 2 bases and J gave up 6 bases, with 4 bases separating them. Germline V gives CDR1 GTSNPN, CDR2 SVGIG (reference sequence). The CDR3 has 11 amino acids. In DNA form, the CDR3 reads TGTGCCTGGAGTCGGGCCGGGGAGCTGTTTTTT. As protein: CAWSRAGELFF.

V is TRBV4-1 and J is TRBJ1-6; TRBD1 matches at 8 bases. This CDR3 is 16 amino acids long. The V and J ends lost 3 bases and 3 bases, in that order; junction bases with no gene match: 4. Germline-derived CDR1 and CDR2 are MGHRA and YSYEKL. The CDR3 here is CASSQIGTGYNSPLHF. Here the CDR3 DNA reads TGCGCCAGCAGCCAGATCGGGACAGGCTATAATTCACCCCTCCACTTT.

The J gene is TRBJ2-7, the V gene TRBV4-2; 7 bases fit TRBD1. In germline, CDR1 is LGHNA, CDR2 YNFKEQ. J was trimmed by 3 bases and V by 1 base; bases with no gene match: 6. CDR3 size: 15 residues. CDR3 bases: TGTGCCAGCAGCCAAGGAGGACAGGTCAACTACGAGCAGTACTTC. Its protein is CASSQGGQVNYEQYF.

In DNA, the CDR3 is TGTGCCAGCAGCCACGGTCGTTCGGCCAACGTCCTGACTTTC. Translation gives CASSHGRSANVLTF. The V and J genes are TRBV7-2 and TRBJ2-6, with D hard to call. CDR3 length: 14 residues. V was shortened by 5 bases and J by 6 bases, with 11 bases between the two germline ends. CDR1 and CDR2 from the germline V gene are SGHTA and FQGNSA. Variable domain in full (rest from reference TRBV7-2 and TRBJ2-6): GAGVSQSPSNKVTEKGKDVELRCDPISGHTALYWYRQSLGQGLEFLIYFQGNSAPDKSGLPSDRFSAERTGGSVSTLTIQRTQQEDSAVYLCASSHGRSANVLTFGAGSRLTVL.

The rearrangement links TRBV2 to TRBJ2-5; possible D gene TRBD2, 6 bases. V shed 7 bases and J shed 5 bases, with 20 bases lying between them. The CDR3 extends over 15 amino acids. Germline V gives CDR1 SNHLY, CDR2 FYNNEI. The CDR3 here is CASTEGGVALETQYF. The CDR3 coding sequence is TGTGCCAGCACCGAGGGCGGGGTGGCTTTGGAGACCCAGTACTTC.

This rearrangement joins TRBV5-1 to TRBJ1-1; D unclear. Germline assignment: CDR1 SGHRS and CDR2 YFSETQ. With 3 bases removed from V and 1 base from J, the gap between germline ends came to 13 bases. There are 15 residues in the CDR3. CDR3 in DNA: TGCGCCAGCAGCTCCTCCTCAGGAAGGAACACTGAAGCTTTCTTT. It specifies CASSSSSGRNTEAFF.

This chain links TRBV27 with TRBJ2-6; 9 nucleotides line up with TRBD1. CDR1 is MNHEY and CDR2 is SMNVEV in the germline V gene (reference sequence). This CDR3 is 18 amino acids long. After removal of 5 bases from V and 1 base from J, the junction contained 9 bases not matched to a gene. CDR3 sequence: CASSLRDRARSGANVLTF. DNA for the CDR3: TGTGCCAGCAGTCTCCGGGACAGGGCTCGGTCTGGGGCCAACGTCCTGACTTTC.